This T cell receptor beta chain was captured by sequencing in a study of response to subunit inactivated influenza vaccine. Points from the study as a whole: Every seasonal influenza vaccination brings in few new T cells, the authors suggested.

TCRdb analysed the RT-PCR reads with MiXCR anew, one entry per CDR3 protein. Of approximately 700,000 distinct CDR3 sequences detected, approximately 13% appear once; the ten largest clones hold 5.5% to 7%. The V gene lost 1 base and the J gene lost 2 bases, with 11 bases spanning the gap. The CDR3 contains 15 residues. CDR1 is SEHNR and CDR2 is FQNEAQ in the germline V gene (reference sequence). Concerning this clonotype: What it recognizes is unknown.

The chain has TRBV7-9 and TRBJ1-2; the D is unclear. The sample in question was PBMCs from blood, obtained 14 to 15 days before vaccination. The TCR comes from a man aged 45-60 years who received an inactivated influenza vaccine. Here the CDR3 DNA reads TGTGCCAGCAGCTTAGGATTAGAGGAGAACTATGGCTACACCTTC. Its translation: CASSLGLEENYGYTF.